This record looks at one TCR beta chain sequence and its context. The antigen remains unidentified. This sample is drawn from a study of CD8 T cells in ankylosing spondylitis. Study-wide points: CD8+ cells made up the disease-linked clones, which were relatively rare in peripheral blood. Reported data indicate significant enrichment of disease-linked clones within matched ankylosing spondylitis synovial fluid. One TCR beta motif, made up of several highly homologous variants, appeared characteristic of ankylosing spondylitis blood. In the blood and synovial fluid of reactive arthritis, some motif variants had been previously reported.

Germline values: CDR1 SGDLS, CDR2 YYNGEE. The CDR3 is 14 amino acids. J gave up 8 bases and V 2 bases, and 3 bases lay outside the gene matches. TCRdb redid the calling of the 5' RACE reads with MiXCR, one entry per CDR3 protein. The sample holds a few hundred thousand distinct CDR3 sequences, around 20% seen once. The origin of this receptor is a male donor with ankylosing spondylitis or in good health (not recorded which). Material: blood, either unsorted or a sorted T cell fraction (not recorded which). The rearrangement links TRBV9 to TRBJ1-4, with 10 bases matching TRBD1. CDR3 nucleotide sequence: TGTGCCAGCAGCGTGGGACAGGGGAAAGAAAAACTGTTTTTT. It encodes CASSVGQGKEKLFF. Drawing the rest from reference TRBV9 and TRBJ1-4, the complete variable domain is DSGVTQTPKHLITATGQRVTLRCSPRSGDLSVYWYQQSLDQGLQFLIQYYNGEERAKGNILERFSAQQFPDLHSELNLSSLELGDSALYFCASSVGQGKEKLFFGSGTQLSVL.